One and the same sample provided the 20 T cell receptor beta chains below, sequenced in a study of CXCR4 blockade with PD-1 therapy in pancreatic cancer. The data were produced by immunoSEQ multiplex PCR, yet TCRdb's version contains in-frame clones alone and is incomplete. The table includes 15,000 or so clones, about 72% detected once. Sequencing was performed on tumor tissue. The receptors were gathered from a human donor with pancreatic ductal adenocarcinoma.

V is TRBV18 and J is TRBJ1-2, with 7 bases fitting TRBD1. This CDR3 has 14 amino acids. The V and J ends lost 5 bases and 0 bases, in that order; junction bases with no gene match: 3. Looked up from germline, CDR1 is KGHSH and CDR2 is LQKENI. The CDR3 loop is CASSTGQANYGYTF. The CDR3 DNA reads as TGTGCCAGCTCAACCGGACAGGCTAACTATGGCTACACCTTC.

V and J are TRBV11-1 and TRBJ1-4; no definite D call. V lost 1 base and J 7 bases, leaving 25 bases between the germline ends. Germline CDR1 reads SGHAT; CDR2 reads FQDESV (reference sequence). This CDR3 region has 19 residues. Here the CDR3 reads CASSLGAVASWGVGEKLFF. The DNA of the CDR3 is TGTGCCAGCAGCTTAGGTGCCGTCGCGTCCTGGGGTGTGGGTGAAAAACTGTTTTTT.

The chain employs TRBV14 and TRBJ2-5; 8 nucleotides line up with TRBD1. CDR3 length: 16 amino acids. Trimming removed 1 base from V and 4 bases from J; junction bases left unmatched: 8. Germline V gene sequence: CDR1 SGHDN, CDR2 FVKESK. The CDR3 DNA sequence: TGTGCCAGCAGCCAAGTTTCCGGGACAGGCGGAGAGACCCAGTACTTC. It specifies CASSQVSGTGGETQYF. Full variable domain (missing parts from reference TRBV14 and TRBJ2-5): EAGVTQFPSHSVIEKGQTVTLRCDPISGHDNLYWYRRVMGKEIKFLLHFVKESKQDESGMPNNRFLAERTGGTYSTLKVQPAELEDSGVYFCASSQVSGTGGETQYFGPGTRLLVL.

The chain joins TRBV28 to TRBJ2-7; 9 bases align to TRBD1. CDR1 is MDHEN, CDR2 SYDVKM, per germline. This CDR3 has 14 residues. Unmatched junction bases numbered 2, after V lost 4 bases and J lost 1 base. The CDR3 nucleotides are TGTGCCAGCAGTTCGACAGGGGGTTCCTACGAGCAGTACTTC. This gives the protein CASSSTGGSYEQYF.

As regards this clone: A junction boundary mismatches the germline segment, possibly from a read error. The V gene is TRBV28, the J gene TRBJ2-1; the match to TRBD2 covers 10 bases. Germline V gives CDR1 MDHEN, CDR2 SYDVKM. This CDR3 is 15 amino acids long. The CDR3 reads CASSLGLARRNEQFF. The CDR3 coding sequence is TGTGCCAGCAGTCTGGGACTAGCGAGGAGGAATGAACAGTTCTTC. The complete variable domain, with remaining parts taken from reference TRBV28 and TRBJ2-1, reads DVKVTQSSRYLVKRTGEKVFLECVQDMDHENMFWYRQDPGLGLRLIYFSYDVKMKEKGDIPEGYSVSREKKERFSLILESASTNQTSMYLCASSLGLARRNEQFFGPGTRLTVL.

The chain has TRBV25-1 and TRBJ2-5, with 9 bases aligning to TRBD2. CDR1 MGHDK and CDR2 SYGVNS come from the germline V gene. V shed 1 base, J shed 4 bases, and the junction held 4 bases outside the gene matches. This CDR3 has 15 amino acids. CDR3 protein: CASSESVSGRETQYF. The CDR3 DNA follows: TGTGCCAGCAGTGAATCTGTTAGCGGGAGAGAGACCCAGTACTTC.

CDR3 protein: CSVEEASGKNEQFF. CDR3 bases: TGCAGCGTTGAAGAGGCTAGCGGGAAGAATGAGCAGTTCTTC. The chain recombines TRBV29-1 with TRBJ2-1, with TRBD2 matching 9 bases. Germline CDR1 is SQVTM and CDR2 is ANQGSEA. The trim removed 0 bases at V and 7 bases at J, leaving 4 bases unmatched. The CDR3 contains 14 residues.

The genes are TRBV28 and TRBJ2-3, with 10 bases aligning to TRBD1. Germline CDR1 and CDR2: MDHEN and SYDVKM. V lost 2 bases to trimming and J lost 3 bases; unmatched junction nucleotides: 2. The CDR3 consists of 15 residues. CDR3 loop: CASSLGTGVTDTQYF. CDR3 DNA: TGTGCCAGCAGTTTAGGGACAGGGGTGACAGATACGCAGTATTTT.

V is TRBV6-8 and J is TRBJ1-4; D unclear. Deletions cut 2 bases from V and 3 bases from J, with 10 bases between. CDR1 and CDR2 from the germline V gene are MNHGY and SAAAGT. The CDR3 extends over 15 amino acids. CDR3 amino acids: CASSYPGGANEKLFF. The CDR3 DNA is TGTGCCAGCAGTTACCCGGGAGGCGCTAATGAAAAACTGTTTTTT.

This chain connects TRBV15 to TRBJ2-1; TRBD2 aligns across 10 bases. Germline CDR1 and CDR2: LNHNV and YYDKDF (reference sequence). The CDR3 has 14 amino acids. Losses at the gene ends were 6 bases for V and 5 bases for J; bases not matched to a gene: 4. The CDR3 sequence: CATRGLAKNNEQFF. The CDR3 DNA follows: TGTGCCACCAGGGGACTAGCGAAAAACAATGAGCAGTTCTTC.

The CDR3: CASSQVFGYEQFF. The CDR3 DNA reads as TGCGCCAGCAGCCAAGTTTTCGGGTATGAGCAGTTCTTC. This rearrangement joins TRBV1 to TRBJ2-1; TRBD2 was called by the table and not checked on the DNA. TRBV1 is a listed pseudogene. The CDR3 runs to 13 residues.

The chain has TRBV7-5 and TRBJ2-7. TRBV7-5 is a pseudogene. The CDR3 covers 17 residues. The chain's CDR3 is CASSLYRLGGRPYEQYF. In nucleotides, the CDR3 is TGTGCCAGCAGCTTATATCGTCTGGGCGGCCGCCCCTACGAGCAGTACTTC.

V gene TRBV30 combines with J gene TRBJ1-2; possible D gene TRBD1, 5 bases. Trimming stripped 0 bases from V and 4 bases from J, with 15 bases between. This CDR3 has 15 amino acids. Germline V gives CDR1 GTSNPN, CDR2 SVGIG (reference sequence). CDR3 residues: CAWSVHEGNPYGYTF. In DNA, the CDR3 is TGTGCCTGGAGTGTACATGAGGGGAATCCCTATGGCTACACCTTC. Supplemented by reference TRBV30 and TRBJ1-2, the full variable domain reads SQTIHQWPATLVQPVGSPLSLECTVEGTSNPNLYWYRQAAGRGLQLLFYSVGIGQISSEVPQNLSASRPQDRQFILSSKKLLLSDSGFYLCAWSVHEGNPYGYTFGSGTRLTVV.

V and J are TRBV7-1 and TRBJ1-2; no clear D. TRBV7-1 is flagged as an ORF with uncertain function. Trimming left V 5 bases short and J 3 bases short, with 10 bases between. This CDR3 contains 13 residues. This CDR3 reads CASSHPDHYGYTF. The CDR3 nucleotides are TGTGCCAGCAGCCACCCGGATCACTATGGCTACACCTTC.

The genes are TRBV28 and TRBJ1-4, with unresolved D. Trimming took off 4 bases at V and 9 bases at J, with 18 bases between the two ends. The germline V gene has CDR1 MDHEN and CDR2 SYDVKM. The length of the CDR3 is 15 residues. CDR3 region: CASSSASEKAKKLFF. In DNA, the CDR3 is TGTGCCAGCAGTTCCGCCTCCGAGAAGGCGAAAAAACTGTTTTTT.

This clone has just a few counts. V and J are TRBV2 and TRBJ2-1, with D perhaps matching TRBD1 (6 bases). The CDR3 length is 14 residues. Germline loops: CDR1 SNHLY, CDR2 FYNNEI. V was trimmed by 0 bases and J by 10 bases, leaving 13 bases between them. DNA of the CDR3: TGTGCCAGCAGTGAAGCGAGGGGGTCGGAAGAGCAGTTCTTC. Encoded protein: CASSEARGSEEQFF.

J is TRBJ2-7 and V is TRBV19, with a possible D match to TRBD2 (5 bases). The CDR3 spans 14 residues. V was trimmed by 2 bases and J by 5 bases, leaving 13 bases between them. Germline V lookup: CDR1 LNHDA, CDR2 SQIVND (reference sequence). Written as DNA, the CDR3 is TGTGCCAGTAGTATACGGGGAAAGACGAACGAGCAGTACTTC. Translated: CASSIRGKTNEQYF.

The rearrangement links TRBV5-1 to TRBJ2-5; D is possibly TRBD2 (5 bases). Germline V lookup: CDR1 SGHRS, CDR2 YFSETQ. Trimming removed 0 bases at V and 4 bases at J, with 13 bases between. The CDR3 consists of 15 residues. This chain's CDR3 is CASSLGLARGETQYF. The CDR3 DNA follows: TGCGCCAGCAGCTTGGGGCTAGCCAGAGGAGAGACCCAGTACTTC.

The chain combines TRBV19 with TRBJ2-2; TRBD2 aligns across 7 bases. The CDR3 sequence is 16 residues long. The germline V gene encodes CDR1 LNHDA and CDR2 SQIVND (reference sequence). After removal of 1 base from V and 7 bases from J, the junction contained 9 bases not matched to a gene. In DNA form, the CDR3 reads TGTGCCAGTAGTATAGGGCTAGCGGTAGGAAGCGGGGAGCTGTTTTTT. Its protein is CASSIGLAVGSGELFF. Combining the CDR3 with reference TRBV19 and TRBJ2-2 gives the whole variable domain DGGITQSPKYLFRKEGQNVTLSCEQNLNHDAMYWYRQDPGQGLRLIYYSQIVNDFQKGDIAEGYSVSREKKESFPLTVTSAQKNPTAFYLCASSIGLAVGSGELFFGEGSRLTVL.

CDR3 bases: TGTGCCTGGACCCCGGACTGGAACACTGAAGCTTTCTTT. It translates to CAWTPDWNTEAFF. The chain employs TRBV30 and TRBJ1-1; D gene uncertain. The CDR3 is 13 residues long. V was trimmed by 4 bases and J by 1 base, leaving 10 bases between them. Germline V gene sequence: CDR1 GTSNPN, CDR2 SVGIG (reference sequence).